The subject of this entry is one TCR beta chain. Sequencing used immunoSEQ multiplex PCR; TCRdb keeps in-frame clones, though not all of them. The repertoire consists of about 6,500 clones, with roughly 80% occurring once and the leading ten covering 3% to 4.5%. Germline CDR1 and CDR2: SGHRS and YFSETQ. CDR3 length equals 15 residues. The germline V and J ends were trimmed by 4 bases and 1 base, with 15 bases remaining between them. These data belong to a study of immune evolution from preneoplasia to lung adenocarcinoma. Sequencing was performed on FFPE invasive lung adenocarcinoma tissue. The chain has TRBV5-1 and TRBJ2-7; D is undetermined. The TCR was taken from a person between 55 and 69 years old with lung adenocarcinoma. The CDR3 sequence is CASSPSSGMSYEQYF. CDR3 DNA: TGCGCCAGCAGCCCGAGTTCAGGAATGTCCTACGAGCAGTACTTC.